This T cell receptor (beta chain) was sequenced in a study of T cells in localized non-small cell lung cancer. Study results and limitations: Turning up in adjacent lung were a median approximately 50 of the top 100 tumor clones. Owing to sequencing of a solitary tumor region, heterogeneity cannot be discounted. Measurement of T cell clonality placed uninvolved adjacent lung highest, above the level in tumor.

This CDR3 region has 15 residues. With 4 bases removed from V and 0 bases from J, the gap between germline ends came to 12 bases. Germline V lookup: CDR1 MNHNS, CDR2 SASEGT. The protocol was immunoSEQ multiplex PCR, while the TCRdb copy is restricted to in-frame clones and leaves out a portion. The sample holds roughly 90,000 clones, more than 75% seen once. In the case of this clone: Its antigen is as yet unknown.

This sample comprised PBMCs, obtained before any cancer treatment. The chain employs TRBV6-1 and TRBJ1-1; D is perhaps TRBD1 (5 bases). This TCR derives from a woman aged 35 to 70 with stage II squamous cell lung carcinoma. The CDR3 sequence: CASSGSTAMNTEAFF. CDR3 nucleotides: TGTGCCAGCAGTGGATCGACAGCTATGAACACTGAAGCTTTCTTT.